This T cell receptor beta chain came from a study of technical replicates of blood from several donors. The method was immunoSEQ multiplex PCR; TCRdb's version includes in-frame clones alone and lacks a portion of them. The sample lists approximately 69,000 clones, nearly 98% occurring once. Sequencing used T cells isolated from PBMCs. This TCR was sampled from a human donor in good health.

CDR3 loop: CASSLAGGATGELFF. For the CDR3, the DNA is TGCGCCAGCAGCTTGGCCGGGGGAGCCACCGGGGAGCTGTTTTTT. The rearrangement links TRBV5-1 to TRBJ2-2; maybe TRBD2 (6 bases). Germline lookup yields CDR1 SGHRS and CDR2 YFSETQ. CDR3 length: 15 residues. Trimming took off 0 bases at V and 4 bases at J, with 10 bases between the two ends.